This T cell receptor (beta chain) was retrieved from a study of CD8 T cells in Susac syndrome. With random hexamers, roughly 0.5 to 1 ug RNA was reverse transcribed. Multiplex immunoSEQ PCR targeted 54 Vbeta and 13 Jbeta TCR beta segments. A single record per CDR3 protein comes from TCRdb applying MiXCR to the immunoSEQ multiplex PCR reads. This repertoire shows around 130,000 distinct CDR3 sequences, 90% to 95% found once; its top ten account for around 0.11%. The CDR3 contains 15 residues. The V gene's germline CDR1 is SQVTM and CDR2 ANQGSEA. Losses at the gene ends were 1 base for V and 11 bases for J; bases not matched to a gene: 13. The study sequenced TCR beta in blood CD8+ and CD4+ T cells. FACS enriched CD8+ TEMRA cells, while bulk CD8+ and CD4+ were negatively isolated.

The gene calls are TRBV29-1 and TRBJ1-4; 7 bases match TRBD1. What was sequenced was CD4+ T cells from PBMCs. The clonotype was recovered from a human donor with multiple sclerosis. The CDR3 is CSVEGAETGLEKLFF. Written as DNA, the CDR3 is TGCAGCGTTGAAGGGGCCGAGACAGGGTTGGAGAAACTGTTTTTT.